Listed here is a single T cell receptor (beta chain). Its antigen is not known. The length of the CDR3 is 16 residues. Between the trimmed V and J ends, which lost 6 bases and 3 bases, there was a span of 17 bases. Germline-derived CDR1 and CDR2 are SNHLY and FYNNEI. The data were produced by immunoSEQ multiplex PCR, yet TCRdb's version contains in-frame clones alone and is incomplete. The sample lists over 100,000 clones; about nine tenths were seen once. The source of the sample is a study of T cell responses to AZD1222 COVID-19 vaccine. General study results and limits: An increase in Spike-specific TCR breadth and depth was observed after two AZD1222 doses. There were vaccine-associated CD4 TCRs across spike, dominant at 160-218 and 743-854. Unmutated regions of variants are reportedly targeted by nearly half of spike-specific TCRs.

This specimen consisted of peripheral blood, obtained on day 0 of AZD1222 vaccination. The chain recombines TRBV2 with TRBJ1-4; D not resolved. The TCR sequence derives from an adult in good health. CDR3 in DNA: TGTGCCAGCAGCGCCCCTCTGATCGGGGCTAATGAAAAACTGTTTTTT. Translated, it gives CASSAPLIGANEKLFF.